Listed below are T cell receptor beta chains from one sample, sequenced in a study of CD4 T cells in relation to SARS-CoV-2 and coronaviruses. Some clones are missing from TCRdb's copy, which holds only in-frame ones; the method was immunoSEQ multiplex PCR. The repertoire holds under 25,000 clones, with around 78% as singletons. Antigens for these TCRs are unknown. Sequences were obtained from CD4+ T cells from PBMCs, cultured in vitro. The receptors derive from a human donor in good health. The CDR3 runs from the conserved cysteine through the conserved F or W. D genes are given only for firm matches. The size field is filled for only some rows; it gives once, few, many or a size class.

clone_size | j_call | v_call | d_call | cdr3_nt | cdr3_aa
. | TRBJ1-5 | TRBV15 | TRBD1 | TGTGCCACCGCAGGGACAGGGGGCATCCAGCCCCAGCATTTT | CATAGTGGIQPQHF
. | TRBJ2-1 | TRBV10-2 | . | TGCGCCAGCAGTGATGAGGTAGCTCATCGGGATGAGCAGTTCTTC | CASSDEVAHRDEQFF
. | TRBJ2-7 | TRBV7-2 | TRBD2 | TGTGCCAGCAGTCAATTAGCGGGAGGGTACGAGCAGTACTTC | CASSQLAGGYEQYF
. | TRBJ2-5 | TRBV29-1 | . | TGCAGCGTTAATATCGCGGGAGAGACCCAGTACTTC | CSVNIAGETQYF
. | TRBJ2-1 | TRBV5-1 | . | TGCGCCAGCAGCTTGGACCCCCATACCTACAATGAGCAGTTCTTC | CASSLDPHTYNEQFF
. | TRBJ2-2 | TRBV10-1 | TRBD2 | TGCGCCAGCAGTGGAGAGCGGGAGAGCACCGGGGAGCTGTTTTTT | CASSGERESTGELFF
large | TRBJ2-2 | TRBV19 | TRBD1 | TGTGCCAGTAGTGACGACAGGGGGCATGGCGGGGAGCTGTTTTTT | CASSDDRGHGGELFF
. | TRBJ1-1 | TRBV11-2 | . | TGTGCCAGCAGCAACGACAGAATGAACACTGAAGCTTTCTTT | CASSNDRMNTEAFF
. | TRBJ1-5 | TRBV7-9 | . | TGTGCCAGCAGCTCTTCAGGGGTCGCGGGGAATCAGCCCCAGCATTTT | CASSSSGVAGNQPQHF
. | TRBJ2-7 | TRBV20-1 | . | TGCAGTGCTAGTACGGGTAGCGGAGTCTACGAGCAGTACTTC | CSASTGSGVYEQYF
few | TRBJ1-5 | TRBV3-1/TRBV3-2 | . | TGTGCCAGCAGCCATTTAGATCAGCCCCAGCATTTT | CASSHLDQPQHF
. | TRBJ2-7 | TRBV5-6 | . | TGTGCCAGCAGCTCTTGGGGAGACATCTCCTACGAGCAGTACTTC | CASSSWGDISYEQYF
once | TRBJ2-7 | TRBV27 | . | TGTGCCAGCAGTTTAGTAGGCGGATCCTACGAGCAGTACTTC | CASSLVGGSYEQYF
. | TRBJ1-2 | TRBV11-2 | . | TGTGCCAGCAGCTTAGATCTGGGTTCACGCAGGGTTGGTGGCTACACCTTC | CASSLDLGSRRVGGYTF
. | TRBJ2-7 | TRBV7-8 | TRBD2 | TGTGCCAGCAGCTTAGTAGGCGGGAGACCCTCCTACGAGCAGTACTTC | CASSLVGGRPSYEQYF
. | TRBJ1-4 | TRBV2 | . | TGTGCCAGCAGAGGAGAAACTAATGAAAAACTGTTTTTT | CASRGETNEKLFF
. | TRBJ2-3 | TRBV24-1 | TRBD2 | TGTGCCACCAGTCGAAGGGCGGGACTAGCGGGAGCTAATACGCAGTATTTT | CATSRRAGLAGANTQYF
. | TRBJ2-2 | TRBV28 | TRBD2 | TGTGCCAGCGTAGCGGGATACACCGGGGAGCTGTTTTTT | CASVAGYTGELFF
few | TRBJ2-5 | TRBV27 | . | TGTGCCAGCAGTCCTACGACAGTGATGGGGGAGACCCAGTACTTC | CASSPTTVMGETQYF
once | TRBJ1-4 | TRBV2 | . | TGTGCCAGCAATCCCCCTTTTTTAGAAAAACTGTTTTTT | CASNPPFLEKLFF
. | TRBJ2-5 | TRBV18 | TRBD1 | TGTGCCAGCTCACGAACTTCTTCGACAGGGGGAGAGACCCAGTACTTC | CASSRTSSTGGETQYF
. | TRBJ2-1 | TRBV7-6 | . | TGTGCCAGCAGCATCGAGGGTAGGACGTACAATGAGCAGTTCTTC | CASSIEGRTYNEQFF
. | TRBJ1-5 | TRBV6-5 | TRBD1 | TGTGCCAGCGGGACAGCATACAATCAGCCCCAGCATTTT | CASGTAYNQPQHF
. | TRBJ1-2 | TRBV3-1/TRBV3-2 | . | TGTGCCAGCAGCCAAACGGGACGCAGCTACACCTTC | CASSQTGRSYTF
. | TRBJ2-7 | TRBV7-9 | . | TGTGCCAGCAGCTTAGGCGCATCCCACGAGCAGTACTTC | CASSLGASHEQYF
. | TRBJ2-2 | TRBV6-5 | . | TGTGCCAGCAGCATCTTATTCACCGGGGAGCTGTTTTTT | CASSILFTGELFF
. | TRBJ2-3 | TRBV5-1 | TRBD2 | TGCGCCAGCAGCTCGGGGGGGACTAGCGGGAGCCGCACAGATACGCAGTATTTT | CASSSGGTSGSRTDTQYF
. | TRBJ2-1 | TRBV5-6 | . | TGTGCCAGCAGCTTGTTGGCCAATGAGCAGTTCTTC | CASSLLANEQFF
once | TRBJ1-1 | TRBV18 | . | TGTGCCAGCTCACGCGGTGGTGCCGTGAACACTGAAGCTTTCTTT | CASSRGGAVNTEAFF
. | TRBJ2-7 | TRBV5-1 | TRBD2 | TGCGCCAGCAGCGTGCTAGCGGGAGGGCCGGAGTACGAGCAGTACTTC | CASSVLAGGPEYEQYF
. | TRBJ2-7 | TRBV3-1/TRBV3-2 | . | TGTGCCAGCAGCCAGCTCGGTGCGGGACCCTACGAGCAGTACTTC | CASSQLGAGPYEQYF
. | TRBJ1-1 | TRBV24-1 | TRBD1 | TGTGCCACCCGGGACAGGGGGCGGGAAACTTTCTTT | CATRDRGRETFF
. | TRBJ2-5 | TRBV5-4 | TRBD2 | TGTGCCAGCAGCCCTGCCAGAGCGGGAGGGGGAGAGACCCAGTACTTC | CASSPARAGGGETQYF